Listed below are T cell receptor beta chains from one sample, sequenced in a study of early T cells in non-severe SARS-CoV-2 infection. Using its own MiXCR run on the 5' RACE reads, TCRdb lists one record per CDR3 protein. The table has approximately 69,000 distinct CDR3 sequences, more than 10% seen once. The specimen sequenced was whole blood. Every receptor here comes from an adult who was a healthcare worker with PCR-confirmed SARS-CoV-2 infection or an uninfected control (not recorded which). Both conserved end residues are part of each CDR3. Only part of the rows carry a size: once, few, many, or a class if the clone is expanded.

v_call	clone_size	j_call	cdr3_aa
TRBV28	.	TRBJ2-1	CASSLYLPLAGYYNEQFF
TRBV29-1	many	TRBJ1-5	CSVSGTASNQPQHF
TRBV2	.	TRBJ2-7	CASSEALRYEQYF
TRBV10-3	.	TRBJ1-5	CAISEAEQPQHF
TRBV7-3	few	TRBJ2-1	CASSEGPANEQFF
TRBV12-3/TRBV12-4	many	TRBJ2-7	CASSEAGTYEQYF
TRBV7-2	.	TRBJ2-7	CASSLAGQRSSYEQYF
TRBV29-1	many	TRBJ2-3	CSVGAATDTQYF
TRBV20-1	few	TRBJ2-1	CSARESRLGSYNEQFF
TRBV28	.	TRBJ2-7	CASSLPRLDEQYF
TRBV5-6	once	TRBJ1-6	CASNRGLSYNSPLHF
TRBV5-1	.	TRBJ2-3	CASSGKEGDTQYF